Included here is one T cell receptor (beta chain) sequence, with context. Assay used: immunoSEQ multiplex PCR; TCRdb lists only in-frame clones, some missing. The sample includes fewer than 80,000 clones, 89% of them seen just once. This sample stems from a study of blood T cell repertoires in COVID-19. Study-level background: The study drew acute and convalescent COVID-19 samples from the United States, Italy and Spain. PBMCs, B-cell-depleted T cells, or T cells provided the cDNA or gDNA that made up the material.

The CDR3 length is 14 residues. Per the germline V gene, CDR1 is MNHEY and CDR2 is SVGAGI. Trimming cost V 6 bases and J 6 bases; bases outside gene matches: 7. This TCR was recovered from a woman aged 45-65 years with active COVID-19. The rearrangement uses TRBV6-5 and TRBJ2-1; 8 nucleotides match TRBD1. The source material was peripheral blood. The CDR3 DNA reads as TGTGCCAGCAGGAGACAGGGGATCAGCAATGAGCAGTTCTTC. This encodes CASRRQGISNEQFF.